This TCR beta chain was recorded in a study of blood T cells in healthy people across ages. Findings of the study overall: Diversity of TCR beta per million T cells declined in a roughly linear way with age.

This clonotype was detected many times. What it binds is not known. The CDR3 sequence is 12 residues long. Trimming cost V 4 bases and J 13 bases, with 14 bases left between them. The germline V gene has CDR1 LGHDT and CDR2 YNNKEL (reference sequence). In terms of origin and age, donors were healthy Caucasian individuals from Russia aged roughly 6 to 90. Total RNA, at least 5 micrograms per sample, was extracted from PBMCs. It was with a sample-barcoded 5' primer and a J-beta primer mix that a second PCR of roughly 7 to 12 cycles was run. From the 5' RACE reads, TCRdb called clonotypes with MiXCR, one entry per CDR3 protein. Seen here are about 700,000 distinct CDR3 sequences, about 34% observed once, and the top ten hold 15%.

The sequenced sample consisted of blood. The receptor's source is a woman at least 80 years old in good health. The V gene is TRBV3-1, the J gene TRBJ2-1; D tentatively reads TRBD1 or TRBD2 (6 bases each). In nucleotides, the CDR3 is TGTGCCAGCAGCCGGGAGGACAGACCCCAGTTCTTC. Its translation: CASSREDRPQFF.